These 8 T cell receptor beta chains originate from one sample sequenced in a study of cytomegalovirus exposure and HLA in healthy donors. Vbeta (60) and Jbeta (13) primers were used in the PCR. Using immunoSEQ multiplex PCR, the repertoire was profiled, and TCRdb retains in-frame clones only, with some absent. The repertoire holds 100,000 to 120,000 clones, with 76% as singletons. The specimen was PBMCs. These receptors all come from a man between 40 and 49 years old in good health and CMV-seropositive.

The chain links TRBV6-6 to TRBJ2-3, with 8 positions matching TRBD2. The CDR3 consists of 12 residues. The V gene's germline CDR1 is MNHNY and CDR2 SVGAGI (reference sequence). The junction had 0 bases not matched to a gene; V was cut back by 6 bases and J by 4 bases. The CDR3 region has the DNA TGTGCCAGCAGAGCGGGAGCAGATACGCAGTATTTT. It translates to CASRAGADTQYF.

The genes are TRBV4-1 and TRBJ2-5; 10 positions agree with TRBD1. The J call may be wrong; the DNA end is better matched by TRBJ2-7. From germline, CDR1 is MGHRA and CDR2 YSYEKL. The CDR3 is 16 amino acids. The CDR3 loop reads CASSQAPGQGLDEQYF. In nucleotides, the CDR3 is TGCGCCAGCAGCCAAGCGCCGGGACAGGGGCTCGACGAGCAGTACTTC.

This rearrangement joins TRBV15 to TRBJ2-3, with 9 bases identical to TRBD2. The CDR3 is 18 residues long. V lost 0 bases to trimming and J lost 6 bases; unmatched junction nucleotides: 13. The germline V gene has CDR1 LNHNV and CDR2 YYDKDF (reference sequence). CDR3 sequence (DNA): TGTGCCACCAGCAGAGATGCGGGGGGGCGCGGTTACCCCGATACGCAGTATTTT. It yields the protein CATSRDAGGRGYPDTQYF.

The V gene is TRBV30, the J gene TRBJ2-7; weak D call: TRBD2 (6 bases). The germline V and J ends were trimmed by 2 bases and 4 bases, with 9 bases remaining between them. Germline V gene data show CDR1 as GTSNPN and CDR2 as SVGIG (reference sequence). The CDR3 is 12 amino acids. The CDR3 protein is CAWSRSGYEQYF. The DNA for the CDR3 is TGTGCCTGGAGTAGGAGCGGGTACGAGCAGTACTTC.

The CDR3 DNA reads as TGTGCCAGCAGCCCGGGACTAGCGAGGCCCGGGGAGCTGTTTTTT. It codes for CASSPGLARPGELFF. The chain is built from TRBV6-5 and TRBJ2-2, with TRBD2 matching over 10 bases. Trimming at V came to 6 bases and at J to 6 bases, leaving 7 bases not matched to a gene. The CDR3 runs to 15 residues. The V gene's germline CDR1 is MNHEY and CDR2 SVGAGI.

The rearrangement uses TRBV5-6 and TRBJ2-5; tentative D call: TRBD2 (7 bases). The CDR3 runs to 14 residues. V dropped 5 bases and J dropped 2 bases, with 13 bases sitting between them. The V gene's germline CDR1 is SGHDT and CDR2 YYEEEE. The chain's CDR3 is CASRRGGEQETQYF. In nucleotides, the CDR3 is TGTGCCAGCAGAAGAGGGGGGGAGCAAGAGACCCAGTACTTC.

The J gene is TRBJ2-3, the V gene TRBV5-4; 11 bases are shared with TRBD2. Trimming cost V 2 bases and J 2 bases; bases outside gene matches: 4. There are 16 residues in the CDR3. Germline-derived CDR1 and CDR2 are SGHNT and YYREEE (reference sequence). The CDR3 bases are TGTGCCAGCAGCTTCCCTAGCGGGAGGAACACAGATACGCAGTATTTT. Its protein product is CASSFPSGRNTDTQYF.

V is TRBV28 and J is TRBJ2-2, with D maybe TRBD1 (5 bases). CDR1 is MDHEN, CDR2 SYDVKM, per germline. The CDR3 length is 15 residues. V lost 2 bases to trimming and J lost 8 bases, with 15 bases between them. The CDR3 region has the DNA TGTGCCAGCAGTTTAAGGGGATTAGGTTCAGGGGAGCTGTTTTTT. Its translation is CASSLRGLGSGELFF.